Below are 26 T cell receptor beta chains sequenced from a single sample in a study of tumor-infiltrating lymphocytes in localized non-small cell lung cancer. Assay: immunoSEQ multiplex PCR; the TCRdb copy retains only in-frame clones and omits some. Of tens of thousands of clones listed, less than 70% are singletons. The specimen sequenced was lung tumor tissue. The receptor set was obtained from a human donor with non-small cell lung cancer.

The chain combines TRBV10-3 with TRBJ2-3, with 10 nucleotides matching TRBD2. V gave up 6 bases and J gave up 5 bases; unmatched junction bases: 23. CDR3 length equals 20 residues. Germline V gene sequence: CDR1 ENHRY, CDR2 SYGVKD. The CDR3 DNA reads TGTGCCATCAGCCCCAACGGCCTAGCGGGAGAATTGAGTCCCGGAGATACGCAGTATTTT. Its protein product is CAISPNGLAGELSPGDTQYF.

This clone was counted only a few times. The genes are TRBV10-3 and TRBJ1-2, with D possibly being TRBD1 (6 bases). The CDR3 is made up of 15 amino acids. With 0 bases removed from V and 8 bases from J, the gap between germline ends came to 16 bases. The germline gives CDR1 ENHRY, CDR2 SYGVKD. The CDR3 here is CAISESGRGAEGYTF. The CDR3, as DNA: TGTGCCATCAGTGAGTCGGGCAGGGGAGCGGAAGGCTACACCTTC.

The chain carries TRBV5-6 and TRBJ2-7, with D possibly matching TRBD2 (6 bases). V shed 4 bases and J shed 4 bases, with 15 bases lying between them. The CDR3 has 14 residues. CDR1 SGHDT and CDR2 YYEEEE come from the germline V gene. The CDR3 bases are TGTGCCAGCAGCCCTGGGGACTCCCCTTACGAGCAGTACTTC. Amino acids: CASSPGDSPYEQYF. Together with reference TRBV5-6 and TRBJ2-7, the CDR3 gives the full variable domain: DAGVTQSPTHLIKTRGQQVTLRCSPKSGHDTVSWYQQALGQGPQFIFQYYEEEERQRGNFPDRFSGHQFPNYSSELNVNALLLGDSALYLCASSPGDSPYEQYFGPGTRLTVT.

The chain carries TRBV19 and TRBJ2-2; D uncertain. CDR3 length equals 14 residues. Germline CDR1 LNHDA, CDR2 SQIVND (reference sequence). The germline V and J ends were trimmed by 7 bases and 2 bases, with 11 bases remaining between them. CDR3: CASTQGPNTGELFF. In DNA, the CDR3 is TGTGCCAGTACCCAAGGACCTAACACCGGGGAGCTGTTTTTT.

This clone showed up just a few times. The chain is built from TRBV5-1 and TRBJ1-2, with D unclear. The CDR3 is 16 residues long. CDR1 SGHRS and CDR2 YFSETQ come from the germline V gene. Trimming took 1 base from V and 7 from J, leaving 20 bases between them. The CDR3 is CASSLFQDKARRGYTF. In DNA form, the CDR3 reads TGCGCCAGCAGCTTGTTCCAAGACAAAGCGAGACGTGGCTACACCTTC.

The chain recombines TRBV7-9 with TRBJ2-7; D is unclear. Germline CDR1 is SEHNR and CDR2 is FQNEAQ (reference sequence). This CDR3 is 11 amino acids long. V dropped 4 bases and J dropped 6 bases, with 7 bases sitting between them. DNA for the CDR3: TGTGCCAGCAGCTGGGGAATCGAGCAGTACTTC. Translating it yields CASSWGIEQYF.

The genes are TRBV5-1 and TRBJ2-7; 7 bases align to TRBD1. Germline lookup yields CDR1 SGHRS and CDR2 YFSETQ. V lost 3 bases to trimming and J lost 3 bases; unmatched junction nucleotides: 3. CDR3 length: 13 residues. Here the CDR3 reads CASSSGQSYEQYF. The CDR3 DNA is TGCGCCAGCAGCTCGGGACAGAGCTACGAGCAGTACTTC.

In its sample, this clone was seen a few times. V and J are TRBV29-1 and TRBJ1-4, with a tentative D call TRBD1 (5 bases). Germline CDR1 and CDR2: SQVTM and ANQGSEA. This CDR3 is built from 13 residues. Between the trimmed V and J ends, which lost 6 bases and 6 bases, there was a span of 14 bases. In nucleotides, the CDR3 is TGCAGCGTCTTTGACAGCTTTTATGAAAAACTGTTTTTT. It is translated as CSVFDSFYEKLFF.

The chain joins TRBV16 to TRBJ1-5; D gene ambiguous. Germline lookup yields CDR1 KGHSY and CDR2 FQNENV. The CDR3 is made up of 14 amino acids. Trimming stripped 4 bases from V and 6 bases from J, with 13 bases between. CDR3 DNA: TGTGCCAGCAGCCCCGGGTCGGATGGTCAGCCCCAGCATTTT. Translation: CASSPGSDGQPQHF.

The J gene is TRBJ2-7, the V gene TRBV10-3; possible D gene TRBD2, 6 bases. The ends were cut back, 4 bases at V and 5 bases at J, with 6 bases in the middle. Germline CDR1 ENHRY, CDR2 SYGVKD. The CDR3 has 11 residues. CDR3 DNA sequence: TGTGCCATCAGTGCGGGGGACGAGCAGTACTTC. Protein sequence: CAISAGDEQYF.

As for this clone: At one boundary the junction diverges from the germline segment, which might be a read error. J is TRBJ1-5 and V is TRBV6-1; 7 bases align to TRBD1. This CDR3 spans 15 amino acids. Per germline, CDR1 MNHNS and CDR2 SASEGT. The CDR3 nucleotides read TGTGCCAGTAGTGAACTTGACAGGGGCAATCAGCCCCAGCATTTT. Residues: CASSELDRGNQPQHF.

This clone occurred a few times. The chain joins TRBV5-1 to TRBJ2-5; D unclear. Between the trimmed V and J ends, which lost 2 bases and 0 bases, there was a span of 2 bases. CDR1 SGHRS and CDR2 YFSETQ come from the germline V gene. This CDR3 has 12 amino acids. The CDR3 nucleotides are TGCGCCAGCAGCTTTTACCAAGAGACCCAGTACTTC. It specifies CASSFYQETQYF.

The chain has TRBV5-1 and TRBJ1-4, with 9 positions matching TRBD1. The CDR3 has 15 amino acids. CDR1 is SGHRS and CDR2 is YFSETQ in the germline V gene. With V trimmed by 0 bases and J by 10 bases, 7 bases remained unmatched. CDR3 loop: CASSLGKGQGSKLFF. CDR3 bases: TGCGCCAGCAGCTTGGGCAAAGGACAGGGGTCAAAACTGTTTTTT. The full variable domain, rest sourced from reference TRBV5-1 and TRBJ1-4, is KAGVTQTPRYLIKTRGQQVTLSCSPISGHRSVSWYQQTPGQGLQFLFEYFSETQRNKGNFPGRFSGRQFSNSRSEMNVSTLELGDSALYLCASSLGKGQGSKLFFGSGTQLSVL.

The chain couples TRBV7-9 to TRBJ1-1, with a tentative D call TRBD1 (6 bases). Trimming stripped 8 bases from V and 2 bases from J, with 15 bases between. This CDR3 is built from 14 residues. CDR1 SEHNR and CDR2 FQNEAQ come from the germline V gene (reference sequence). Here the CDR3 DNA reads TGTGCCAGCGCCCCCAGGGGAGGAAACACTGAAGCTTTCTTT. This translates into CASAPRGGNTEAFF.

This sequence joins TRBV15 and TRBJ2-7, with TRBD1 matching over 9 bases. This CDR3 is 17 amino acids long. Germline lookup yields CDR1 LNHNV and CDR2 YYDKDF (reference sequence). The trim removed 5 bases at V and 3 bases at J, leaving 14 bases unmatched. CDR3 in DNA: TGTGCCACCAGCGGTAGGACAGGGGCGAGGTTTGACTACGAGCAGTACTTC. It specifies CATSGRTGARFDYEQYF.

In DNA, the CDR3 is TGTGCCAGCTCACCACGTGGGGGATCCATGAACACTGAAGCTTTCTTT. Protein product: CASSPRGGSMNTEAFF. The rearrangement uses TRBV18 and TRBJ1-1; D possibly corresponds to TRBD1 (5 bases). CDR1 is KGHSH and CDR2 is LQKENI in the germline V gene. V gave up 1 base and J gave up 0 bases, with 12 bases separating them. The CDR3 has 16 amino acids.

The genes are TRBV18 and TRBJ2-1; the D is unclear. Germline CDR1 reads KGHSH; CDR2 reads LQKENI. The CDR3 runs 12 residues. Trimming took 6 bases from V and 7 from J, leaving 10 bases between them. The CDR3 sequence: CASSHLENEQFF. The CDR3 bases are TGTGCCAGCTCTCACCTTGAAAATGAGCAGTTCTTC.

This clone was observed a handful of times. The chain joins TRBV5-6 to TRBJ1-2; 9 bases map to TRBD1. This CDR3 is 16 amino acids long. The V and J ends lost 0 bases and 4 bases, in that order; junction bases with no gene match: 7. CDR1 is SGHDT, CDR2 YYEEEE, per germline. This CDR3 is CASSLGAGTGTYGYTF. The CDR3 DNA reads as TGTGCCAGCAGCTTGGGGGCCGGGACAGGGACCTATGGCTACACCTTC.

As regards this clone: Other nucleotide sequences from this sample produce the same CDR3. The rearrangement links TRBV4-3 to TRBJ2-7; D assignment may be TRBD1 or TRBD2 (5 bases each). CDR3 length: 15 residues. Trimming took off 0 bases at V and 5 bases at J, with 14 bases between the two ends. The germline CDR1 and CDR2 sequences are LGHNA and YSLEER. Written as DNA, the CDR3 is TGCGCCAGCAGCCAAGATGGGACGCCTCGGGACGAGCAGTACTTC. It is translated as CASSQDGTPRDEQYF.

This clone occurred a few times. The J gene is TRBJ2-6, the V gene TRBV5-1; D might be TRBD1 (6 bases). V lost 5 bases to trimming and J lost 2 bases, with 17 bases between them. Germline assignment: CDR1 SGHRS and CDR2 YFSETQ. The CDR3 is 17 residues long. CDR3 in amino acids: CASRNSRGRAGANVLTF. CDR3 coding DNA: TGCGCCAGCAGAAATTCCAGGGGCCGGGCTGGGGCCAACGTCCTGACTTTC.

The rearrangement uses TRBV7-2 and TRBJ2-1; 10 bases map to TRBD2. The CDR3 covers 17 residues. Per germline, CDR1 SGHTA and CDR2 FQGNSA. Trimming cost V 1 base and J 6 bases; bases outside gene matches: 9. The CDR3, as DNA: TGTGCCAGCAGCTTAGGGCCTAGCGGGAGCACGGGCAATGAGCAGTTCTTC. This encodes CASSLGPSGSTGNEQFF.

This chain links TRBV15 with TRBJ2-7, with D unclear. From germline, CDR1 is LNHNV and CDR2 YYDKDF (reference sequence). The CDR3 contains 13 residues. V was shortened by 3 bases and J by 0 bases, with 6 bases between the two germline ends. This chain's CDR3 is CATSRGSSYEQYF. CDR3 in DNA: TGTGCCACCAGCAGGGGCAGCTCCTACGAGCAGTACTTC.

The chain employs TRBV7-2 and TRBJ2-7; 13 bases align to TRBD2. V was clipped by 5 bases and J by 4 bases; unmatched bases: 8. Per germline, CDR1 SGHTA and CDR2 FQGNSA. This CDR3 is built from 16 residues. The CDR3 sequence: CASSPRGTSGMYEQYF. The CDR3, as DNA: TGTGCCAGCAGCCCGAGAGGGACTAGCGGGATGTACGAGCAGTACTTC.

The V call is TRBV6-1, the J call TRBJ2-1; D may match TRBD1 or TRBD2 (5 bases each). The CDR3 is made up of 16 amino acids. The V gene's germline CDR1 is MNHNS and CDR2 SASEGT. Trimming took 0 bases from V and 9 from J, leaving 18 bases between them. The CDR3 DNA is TGTGCCAGCAGTGAAGCGATCGGGGCGGCTCCTCTTGAGCAGTTCTTC. Translation: CASSEAIGAAPLEQFF.

The chain combines TRBV11-2 with TRBJ1-1, with 8 bases lining up with TRBD1. V was pared by 5 bases and J by 4 bases, with 6 bases of the junction left unmatched. CDR3 length: 14 amino acids. Germline CDR1 and CDR2: SGHAT and FQNNGV. CDR3 bases: TGTGCCAGCAGCCCCCAGGGGGCGACCACTGAAGCTTTCTTT. Translation gives CASSPQGATTEAFF.

This chain connects TRBV6-5 to TRBJ1-1; TRBD1 might be the D (5 bases). V lost 8 bases and J 4 bases, leaving 14 bases between the germline ends. CDR3 length: 13 residues. Germline CDR1 and CDR2: MNHEY and SVGAGI. The CDR3: CASFRGARTEAFF. CDR3 in DNA: TGTGCCAGCTTTCGAGGGGCACGCACTGAAGCTTTCTTT.